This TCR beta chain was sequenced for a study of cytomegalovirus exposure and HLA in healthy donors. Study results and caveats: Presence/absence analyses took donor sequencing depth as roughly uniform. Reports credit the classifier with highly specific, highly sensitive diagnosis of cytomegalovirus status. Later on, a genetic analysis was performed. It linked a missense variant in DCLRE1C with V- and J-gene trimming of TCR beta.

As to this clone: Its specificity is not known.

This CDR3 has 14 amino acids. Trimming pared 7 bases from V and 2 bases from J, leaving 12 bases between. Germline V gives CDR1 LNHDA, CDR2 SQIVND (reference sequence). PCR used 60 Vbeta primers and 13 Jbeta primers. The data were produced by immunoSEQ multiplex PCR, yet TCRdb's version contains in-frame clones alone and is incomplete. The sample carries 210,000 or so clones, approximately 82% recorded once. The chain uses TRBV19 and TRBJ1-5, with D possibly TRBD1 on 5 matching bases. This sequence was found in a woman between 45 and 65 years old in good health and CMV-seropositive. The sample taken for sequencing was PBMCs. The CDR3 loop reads CASTPPGGNQPQHF. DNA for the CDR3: TGTGCCAGTACCCCCCCGGGGGGCAATCAGCCCCAGCATTTT.